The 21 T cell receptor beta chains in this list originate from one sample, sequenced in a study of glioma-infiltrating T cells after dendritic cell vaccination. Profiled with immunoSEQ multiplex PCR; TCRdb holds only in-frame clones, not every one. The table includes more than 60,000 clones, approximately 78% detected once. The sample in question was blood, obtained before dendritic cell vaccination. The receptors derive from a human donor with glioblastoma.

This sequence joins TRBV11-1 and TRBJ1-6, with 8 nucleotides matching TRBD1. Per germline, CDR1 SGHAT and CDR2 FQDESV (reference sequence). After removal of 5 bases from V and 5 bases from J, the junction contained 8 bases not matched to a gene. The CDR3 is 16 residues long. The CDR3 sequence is CASSVRGRGDNSPLHF. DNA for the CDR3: TGTGCCAGCAGCGTCAGGGGGCGCGGGGATAATTCACCCCTCCACTTT.

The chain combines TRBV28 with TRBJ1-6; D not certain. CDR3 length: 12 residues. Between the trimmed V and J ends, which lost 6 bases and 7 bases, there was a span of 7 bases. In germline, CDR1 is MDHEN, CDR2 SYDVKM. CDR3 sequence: CASRQSNSPLHF. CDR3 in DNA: TGTGCCAGCAGACAGAGCAATTCACCCCTCCACTTT.

This CDR3 is CASSLDITYEQYF. The DNA for the CDR3 is TGTGCCAGCAGCCTCGACATTACCTACGAGCAGTACTTC. V gene TRBV5-8 combines with J gene TRBJ2-7; D is ambiguous. The V gene lost 4 bases and the J gene lost 2 bases, with 10 bases spanning the gap. The length of the CDR3 is 13 residues. CDR1 and CDR2 from the germline V gene are SGHTS and YDEGEE.

The CDR3 spells CASSIDPGLAGSYNEQFF. CDR3 nucleotide sequence: TGTGCCAGTAGTATAGATCCAGGACTAGCGGGATCCTACAATGAGCAGTTCTTC. The J gene is TRBJ2-1, the V gene TRBV19, with TRBD2 identical over 12 bases. V lost 0 bases to trimming and J lost 1 base; unmatched junction nucleotides: 4. The CDR3 covers 18 residues. Germline V gives CDR1 LNHDA, CDR2 SQIVND (reference sequence).

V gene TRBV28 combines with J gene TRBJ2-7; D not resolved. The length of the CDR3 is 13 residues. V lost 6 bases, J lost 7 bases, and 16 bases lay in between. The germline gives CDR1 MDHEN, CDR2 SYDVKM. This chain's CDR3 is CASRPRRVAEQYF. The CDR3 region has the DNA TGTGCCAGCAGACCCCGCCGGGTCGCTGAGCAGTACTTC.

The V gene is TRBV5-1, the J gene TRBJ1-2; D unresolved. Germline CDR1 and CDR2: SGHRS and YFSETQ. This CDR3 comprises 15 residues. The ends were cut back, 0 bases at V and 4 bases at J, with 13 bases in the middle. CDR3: CASSLAQPGSYGYTF. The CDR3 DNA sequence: TGCGCCAGCAGCTTGGCGCAGCCGGGGAGCTATGGCTACACCTTC.

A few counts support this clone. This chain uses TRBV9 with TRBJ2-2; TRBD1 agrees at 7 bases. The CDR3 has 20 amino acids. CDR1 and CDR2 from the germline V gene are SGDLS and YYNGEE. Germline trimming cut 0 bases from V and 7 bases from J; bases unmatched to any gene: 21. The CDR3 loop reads CASSVGLRGLGRGADGELFF. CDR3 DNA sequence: TGTGCCAGCAGCGTAGGTCTCAGGGGGTTAGGCCGGGGAGCTGACGGGGAGCTGTTTTTT.

The CDR3, as DNA: TGCGCCAGCAGTGAGCTAGCGGCCGGGGAGCTGTTTTTT. Encoded protein: CASSELAAGELFF. This chain joins TRBV10-2 and TRBJ2-2; 7 bases agree with TRBD2. Germline V gene sequence: CDR1 WSHSY, CDR2 SAAADI. With V trimmed by 2 bases and J by 6 bases, 0 bases remained unmatched. The CDR3 consists of 13 residues.

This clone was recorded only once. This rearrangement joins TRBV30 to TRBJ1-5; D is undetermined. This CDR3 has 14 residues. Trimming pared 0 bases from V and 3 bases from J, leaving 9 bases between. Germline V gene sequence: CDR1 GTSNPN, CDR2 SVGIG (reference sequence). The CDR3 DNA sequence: TGTGCCTGGAGTGTAGAGATCCTCAATCAGCCCCAGCATTTT. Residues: CAWSVEILNQPQHF. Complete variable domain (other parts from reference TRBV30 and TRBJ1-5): SQTIHQWPATLVQPVGSPLSLECTVEGTSNPNLYWYRQAAGRGLQLLFYSVGIGQISSEVPQNLSASRPQDRQFILSSKKLLLSDSGFYLCAWSVEILNQPQHFGDGTRLSIL.

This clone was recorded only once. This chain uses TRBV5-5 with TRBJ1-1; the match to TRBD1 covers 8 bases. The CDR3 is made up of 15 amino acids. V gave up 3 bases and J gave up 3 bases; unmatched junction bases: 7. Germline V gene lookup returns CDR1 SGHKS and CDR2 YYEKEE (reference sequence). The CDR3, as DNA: TGTGCCAGCAGCTACAAACAGGGGGGCTACACTGAAGCTTTCTTT. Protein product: CASSYKQGGYTEAFF.

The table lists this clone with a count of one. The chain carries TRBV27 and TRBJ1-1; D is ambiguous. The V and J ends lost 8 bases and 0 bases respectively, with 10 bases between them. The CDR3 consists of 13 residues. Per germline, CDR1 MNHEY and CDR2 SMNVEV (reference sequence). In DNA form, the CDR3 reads TGTGCCAGCCGCGGGCTGGTGAACACTGAAGCTTTCTTT. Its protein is CASRGLVNTEAFF.

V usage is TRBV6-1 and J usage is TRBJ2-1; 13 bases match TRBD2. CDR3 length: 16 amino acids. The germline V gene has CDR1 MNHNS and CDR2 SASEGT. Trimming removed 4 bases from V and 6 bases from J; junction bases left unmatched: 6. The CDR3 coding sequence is TGTGCCAGCAGTGGAGTTACTAGCGGGGGGGCCAATGAGCAGTTCTTC. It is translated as CASSGVTSGGANEQFF.

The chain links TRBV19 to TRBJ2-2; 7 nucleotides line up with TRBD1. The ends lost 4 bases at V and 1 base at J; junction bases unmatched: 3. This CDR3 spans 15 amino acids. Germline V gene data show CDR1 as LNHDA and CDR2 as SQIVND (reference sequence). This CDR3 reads CASSTRTGNTGELFF. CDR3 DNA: TGTGCCAGTAGTACCCGGACAGGGAACACCGGGGAGCTGTTTTTT.

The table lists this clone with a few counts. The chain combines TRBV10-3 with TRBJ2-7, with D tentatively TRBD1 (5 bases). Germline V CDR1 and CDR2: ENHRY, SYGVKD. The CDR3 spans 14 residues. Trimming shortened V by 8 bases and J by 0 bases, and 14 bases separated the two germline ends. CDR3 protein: CAIGADSSSYEQYF. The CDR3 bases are TGTGCCATCGGGGCGGATTCCAGCTCCTACGAGCAGTACTTC.

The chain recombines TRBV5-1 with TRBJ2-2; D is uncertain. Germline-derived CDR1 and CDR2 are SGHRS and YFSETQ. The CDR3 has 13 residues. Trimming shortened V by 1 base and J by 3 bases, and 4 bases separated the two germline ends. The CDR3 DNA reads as TGCGCCAGCAGCTTGTCCGACACCGGGGAGCTGTTTTTT. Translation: CASSLSDTGELFF.

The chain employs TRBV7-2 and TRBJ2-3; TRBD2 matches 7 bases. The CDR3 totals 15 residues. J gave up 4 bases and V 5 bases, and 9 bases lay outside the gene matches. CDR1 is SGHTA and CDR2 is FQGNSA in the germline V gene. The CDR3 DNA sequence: TGTGCCAGCAGCCTGAGCAGGGCGGGGGCAGATACGCAGTATTTT. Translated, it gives CASSLSRAGADTQYF.

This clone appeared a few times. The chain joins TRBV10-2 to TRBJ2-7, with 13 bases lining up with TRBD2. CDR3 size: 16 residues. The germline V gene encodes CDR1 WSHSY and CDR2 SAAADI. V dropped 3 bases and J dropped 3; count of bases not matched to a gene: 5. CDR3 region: CASSDLGTSGDYEQYF. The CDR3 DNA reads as TGCGCCAGCAGTGATCTGGGGACTAGCGGGGACTACGAGCAGTACTTC.

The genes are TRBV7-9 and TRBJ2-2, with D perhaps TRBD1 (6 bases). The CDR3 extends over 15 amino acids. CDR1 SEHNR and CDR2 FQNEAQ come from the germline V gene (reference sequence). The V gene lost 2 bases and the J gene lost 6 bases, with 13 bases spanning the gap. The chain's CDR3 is CASSLRSGAAGELFF. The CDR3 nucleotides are TGTGCCAGCAGCTTACGCTCAGGGGCGGCCGGGGAGCTGTTTTTT.

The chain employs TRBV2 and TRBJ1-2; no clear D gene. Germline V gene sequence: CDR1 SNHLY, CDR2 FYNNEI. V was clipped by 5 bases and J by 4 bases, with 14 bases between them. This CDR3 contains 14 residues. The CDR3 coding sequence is TGTGCCAGCAGTCGCGGACGCGGAGGCTATGGCTACACCTTC. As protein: CASSRGRGGYGYTF.

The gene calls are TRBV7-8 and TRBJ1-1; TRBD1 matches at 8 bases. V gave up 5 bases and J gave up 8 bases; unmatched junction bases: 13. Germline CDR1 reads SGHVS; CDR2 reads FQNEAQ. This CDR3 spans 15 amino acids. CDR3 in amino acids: CASSPTFRAGGEAFF. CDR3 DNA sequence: TGTGCCAGCAGCCCCACCTTCAGGGCAGGGGGCGAAGCTTTCTTT.

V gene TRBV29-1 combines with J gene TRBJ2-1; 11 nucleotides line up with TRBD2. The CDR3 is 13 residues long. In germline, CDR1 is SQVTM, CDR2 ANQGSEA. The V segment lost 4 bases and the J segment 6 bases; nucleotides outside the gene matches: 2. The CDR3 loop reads CSVGSGGANEQFF. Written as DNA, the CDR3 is TGCAGCGTTGGTAGCGGGGGGGCCAATGAGCAGTTCTTC.